These T cell receptor beta chains were read from a single sample in a study of T cell responses to AZD1222 COVID-19 vaccine. The data were produced by immunoSEQ multiplex PCR, yet TCRdb's version contains in-frame clones alone and is incomplete. The table records over 75,000 clones, roughly 89% of them present only once. Sample: peripheral blood, taken 28 days after the second AZD1222 dose. These receptor sequences come from an adult who received the AZD1222 COVID-19 vaccine. Each CDR3 is given with its conserved first and last residue. D genes are given only for firm matches. The size of a clone is reported for some rows only, either as once, few or many, or as a class for expanded clones.

size: -
D: -
V: TRBV6-5
J: TRBJ1-2
DNA: TGTGCCAGCAGTCCGATCTACTATGGCTACACCTTC
CDR3: CASSPIYYGYTF

size: -
D: -
V: TRBV29-1
J: TRBJ1-1
DNA: TGCAGCGCCAGGGTAGGAACTGAAGCTTTCTTT
CDR3: CSARVGTEAFF

size: -
D: -
V: TRBV6-2/TRBV6-3
J: TRBJ1-6
DNA: TGTGCCAGCAGTTACACCCTCCGAAGTTCACCCCTCCACTTT
CDR3: CASSYTLRSSPLHF

size: -
D: -
V: TRBV6-5
J: TRBJ1-2
DNA: TGTGCCAGCAGTTCGGCGGACTACTCTAACTATGGCTACACCTTC
CDR3: CASSSADYSNYGYTF

size: -
D: TRBD1
V: TRBV5-1
J: TRBJ2-7
DNA: TGCGCCAGCAGCTTAACAGGGGGCGCCTACGAGCAGTACTTC
CDR3: CASSLTGGAYEQYF

size: -
D: -
V: TRBV7-2
J: TRBJ2-1
DNA: TGTGCCAGCAGCTTACGCCCCAGGGCCGGATTGGGTGAGCAGTTCTTC
CDR3: CASSLRPRAGLGEQFF

size: -
D: TRBD1
V: TRBV4-3
J: TRBJ2-3
DNA: TGCGCCAGCAGCCAAGCTCCGGGACAGGGGAACCCAGATACGCAGTATTTT
CDR3: CASSQAPGQGNPDTQYF

size: -
D: TRBD1
V: TRBV6-1
J: TRBJ1-1
DNA: TGTGCCAGCAGACTTCGGACAGGGACTGAAGCTTTCTTT
CDR3: CASRLRTGTEAFF

size: -
D: -
V: TRBV6-5
J: TRBJ2-2
DNA: TGTGCCAGCAGACCTTCCGGGGGAATAGCCGGGGAGCTGTTTTTT
CDR3: CASRPSGGIAGELFF

size: -
D: -
V: TRBV5-4
J: TRBJ2-2
DNA: TGTGCCAGCAGCTTGGGGGGCACGAACACCGGGGAGCTGTTTTTT
CDR3: CASSLGGTNTGELFF

size: -
D: -
V: TRBV4-3
J: TRBJ1-6
DNA: TGCGCCAGCAGCCAAGATCCGGGTAACGATTCACCCCTCCACTTT
CDR3: CASSQDPGNDSPLHF

size: -
D: TRBD1
V: TRBV3-1/TRBV3-2
J: TRBJ2-5
DNA: TGTGCCAGCAGCCAAGATCTGAGTACAGGGGGCGCCCAGTACTTC
CDR3: CASSQDLSTGGAQYF

size: -
D: TRBD1
V: TRBV4-3
J: TRBJ2-4
DNA: TGCGCCAGCAGCTGGGGACAGGCAAACATTCAGTACTTC
CDR3: CASSWGQANIQYF

size: few
D: -
V: TRBV6-5
J: TRBJ2-7
DNA: TGTGCCAGCAGTTACTCCGGACTGTCCGAGCAGTACTTC
CDR3: CASSYSGLSEQYF

size: -
D: TRBD1
V: TRBV11-2
J: TRBJ2-1
DNA: TGTGCCAGCAGCTCTCAGGGGGACCCCTACAATGAGCAGTTCTTC
CDR3: CASSSQGDPYNEQFF

size: few
D: TRBD2
V: TRBV4-3
J: TRBJ2-3
DNA: TGCGCCAGCAGCCAAGGGACTAGCGGGGAAGGGGGAGATACGCAGTATTTT
CDR3: CASSQGTSGEGGDTQYF

size: -
D: -
V: TRBV4-2
J: TRBJ2-3
DNA: TGTGCCAGCAGCCAAAGGAAGGATAGCACAGATACGCAGTATTTT
CDR3: CASSQRKDSTDTQYF

size: -
D: -
V: TRBV6-5
J: TRBJ1-4
DNA: TGTGCCAGCAGTTATCGGGGGGCGCCTAATGAAAAACTGTTTTTT
CDR3: CASSYRGAPNEKLFF

size: -
D: -
V: TRBV7-8
J: TRBJ1-2
DNA: TGTGCCAGCAGCTTACGTGACCGTCCCGACTATGGCTACACCTTC
CDR3: CASSLRDRPDYGYTF

size: once
D: -
V: TRBV11-2
J: TRBJ2-4
DNA: TGTGCCAGCAGCGCGGGGACTCAGAACATTCAGTACTTC
CDR3: CASSAGTQNIQYF

size: -
D: TRBD1
V: TRBV9
J: TRBJ1-6
DNA: TGTGCCAGCAGCGTAGGCACAGGGGCAGGCTCACCCCTCCACTTT
CDR3: CASSVGTGAGSPLHF

size: -
D: -
V: TRBV5-1
J: TRBJ1-2
DNA: TGCGCCAGCAGCCACGCGGACAGCATAGGCACCTTC
CDR3: CASSHADSIGTF

size: -
D: -
V: TRBV28
J: TRBJ2-7
DNA: TGTGCCAGCAGTTTATCGGGCAGCCTGTACGAGCAGTACTTC
CDR3: CASSLSGSLYEQYF

size: -
D: -
V: TRBV3-1/TRBV3-2
J: TRBJ1-2
DNA: TGTGCCAGCAGCCCCCCAGGGACGGATTTTAACTATGGCTACACCTTC
CDR3: CASSPPGTDFNYGYTF

size: -
D: TRBD2
V: TRBV19
J: TRBJ2-3
DNA: TGTGCCAGTAGTACCAAGTCTTTAGCGGGGGGCAGCACAGATACGCAGTATTTT
CDR3: CASSTKSLAGGSTDTQYF

size: once
D: -
V: TRBV7-2
J: TRBJ1-1
DNA: TGTGCCAGCAGCTTATGGGCAGGGGACACTGAAGCTTTCTTT
CDR3: CASSLWAGDTEAFF

size: -
D: -
V: TRBV28
J: TRBJ1-2
DNA: TGTGCCAGCAGTTTGTACGGCAGGTGGTCGGGCTACACCTTC
CDR3: CASSLYGRWSGYTF

size: once
D: -
V: TRBV3-1/TRBV3-2
J: TRBJ2-7
DNA: TGTGCCAGCAGCCAAGGCGGGCATTCCCCGCAGTACTTC
CDR3: CASSQGGHSPQYF

size: -
D: -
V: TRBV6-5
J: TRBJ1-1
DNA: TGTGCCAGCAGGGTTGGACGGAACACTGAAGCTTTCTTT
CDR3: CASRVGRNTEAFF

size: -
D: TRBD2
V: TRBV25-1
J: TRBJ2-7
DNA: TGTGCCAGCAGGCCAGCGGGGGGGAACGAGCAGTACTTC
CDR3: CASRPAGGNEQYF

size: -
D: TRBD1
V: TRBV6-5
J: TRBJ1-1
DNA: TGTGCCAGCAGCTATACAGGGGGGGGTTCCACTGAAGCTTTCTTT
CDR3: CASSYTGGGSTEAFF

size: -
D: TRBD2
V: TRBV2
J: TRBJ2-5
DNA: TGTGCCAGCAGTGGGACTAGCGGGGGGCAAGAGACCCAGTACTTC
CDR3: CASSGTSGGQETQYF

size: -
D: TRBD2
V: TRBV7-3
J: TRBJ2-3
DNA: TGTGCCAGCAGCCCCCAAGCGGGGGGCACAGATACGCAGTATTTT
CDR3: CASSPQAGGTDTQYF

size: -
D: -
V: TRBV9
J: TRBJ2-3
DNA: TGTGCCAGCAGCGTAAATCACCCGCCTGGGGATACGCAGTATTTT
CDR3: CASSVNHPPGDTQYF

size: -
D: TRBD1
V: TRBV6-5
J: TRBJ1-1
DNA: TGTGCCAGCAGCTCCGGGACAGCTCCGACCACTGAAGCTTTCTTT
CDR3: CASSSGTAPTTEAFF

size: -
D: TRBD1
V: TRBV14
J: TRBJ2-6
DNA: TGTGCCAGCAACAGGGGGGCCAGCTCTGGGGCCAACGTCCTGACTTTC
CDR3: CASNRGASSGANVLTF

size: once
D: -
V: TRBV5-1
J: TRBJ2-3
DNA: TGCGCCAGCAGCTTGGCCAGGGGAGGGCCTCAGGATACGCAGTATTTT
CDR3: CASSLARGGPQDTQYF

size: -
D: -
V: TRBV9
J: TRBJ1-3
DNA: TGTGCCAGCAGCGTAGAACCCAGGGCGGCTGGAAACACCATATATTTT
CDR3: CASSVEPRAAGNTIYF

size: -
D: -
V: TRBV18
J: TRBJ2-3
DNA: TGTGCCAGCTCACCACAGGGGGGCACAGATACGCAGTATTTT
CDR3: CASSPQGGTDTQYF

size: few
D: TRBD2
V: TRBV6-2/TRBV6-3
J: TRBJ2-1
DNA: TGTGCCAGCAGTGGACTAGCGGGGGAAAATTACAATGAGCAGTTCTTC
CDR3: CASSGLAGENYNEQFF

size: -
D: TRBD2
V: TRBV7-7
J: TRBJ2-7
DNA: TGTGCTAGCAGCTCCCCGGGGGGAAGCGAGCAGTACTTC
CDR3: CASSSPGGSEQYF

size: -
D: -
V: TRBV3-1/TRBV3-2
J: TRBJ1-4
DNA: TGTGCCAGCAGCCGAATGCCGGGACGTCTAAATGAAAAACTGTTTTTT
CDR3: CASSRMPGRLNEKLFF

size: once
D: -
V: TRBV27
J: TRBJ1-5
DNA: TGTGCCAGCAGTTTCTATTCGGGCAATCAGCCCCAGCATTTT
CDR3: CASSFYSGNQPQHF

size: -
D: TRBD1
V: TRBV6-4
J: TRBJ1-5
DNA: TGTGCCAGCAGCGGACAGGGTAGGAATCAGCCCCAGCATTTT
CDR3: CASSGQGRNQPQHF

size: once
D: -
V: TRBV11-2
J: TRBJ2-7
DNA: TGTGCCAGCAGAAGAGGACAGATTCGCTCCTACGAGCAGTACTTC
CDR3: CASRRGQIRSYEQYF

size: -
D: -
V: TRBV15
J: TRBJ2-5
DNA: TGTGCCACCAGCAGAGGGTCCCCCGGAAAAGAGACCCAGTACTTC
CDR3: CATSRGSPGKETQYF